The following is a T cell receptor beta chain sequence with its context. PCR was performed using 60 Vbeta and 13 Jbeta primers. TCRdb's table, derived via immunoSEQ multiplex PCR, lists solely in-frame clones and lacks some. The sample has 85,000 to 95,000 clones; about 7.6% are singletons. These data are taken from a study of cytomegalovirus exposure and HLA in healthy donors. The ends were cut back, 3 bases at V and 11 bases at J, with 14 bases in the middle. CDR1 is MDHEN and CDR2 is SYDVKM in the germline V gene. This CDR3 has 14 residues. The sample consisted of PBMCs. This TCR was recovered from a man over 45 in good health and CMV-seronegative. The V and J genes are TRBV28 and TRBJ1-6; D is perhaps TRBD1 (6 bases). As DNA, the CDR3 is TGTGCCAGCAGTTTTTCGGGCAGGGGAACACCCCTCCACTTT. Encoded protein: CASSFSGRGTPLHF.